These T cell receptor beta chains were read from a single sample in a study of OX40 agonist ivuxolimab in advanced cancers. Only in-frame clones appear in the TCRdb table, and some are missing; sequencing was by immunoSEQ multiplex PCR. The repertoire holds under 200,000 clones, with approximately 94% as singletons. Here the sequenced sample was CD4+ or CD8+ T cells sorted from blood, taken in a trial of the OX40 agonist ivuxolimab. The receptor source for this set is an adult with an advanced solid tumor such as melanoma, head and neck, liver or kidney cancer. Both conserved end residues are part of each CDR3. D genes are given only for firm matches. Clone size is shown for a subset of rows, as once, few, many or a class of expanded clone.

cdr3_length	clone_size	v_call	d_call	j_call	cdr3_aa	cdr3_nt
15	-	TRBV19	-	TRBJ2-5	CASSIRDTRGETQYF	TGTGCCAGTAGTATACGGGACACGAGAGGGGAGACCCAGTACTTC
18	-	TRBV4-1	TRBD2	TRBJ2-5	CASSQEWTSGGTQETQYF	TGCGCCAGCAGCCAAGAATGGACTAGCGGGGGTACTCAAGAGACCCAGTACTTC
13	-	TRBV18	-	TRBJ2-5	CASSPPGGETQYF	TGTGCCAGCTCACCACCGGGGGGAGAGACCCAGTACTTC
15	few	TRBV7-2	-	TRBJ1-2	CASSLAGGGNYGYTF	TGTGCCAGCAGCTTAGCGGGGGGCGGTAACTATGGCTACACCTTC
14	-	TRBV19	-	TRBJ2-7	CAKVPFTGLHEQYF	TGTGCCAAAGTCCCCTTCACAGGTCTGCACGAGCAGTACTTC
16	-	TRBV7-8	-	TRBJ1-3	CASRKGGRYSGNTIYF	TGTGCCAGCAGGAAGGGGGGACGGTACTCTGGAAACACCATATATTTT
15	-	TRBV27	-	TRBJ1-5	CASSLFPASNQPQHF	TGTGCCAGCAGTTTATTCCCAGCAAGCAATCAGCCCCAGCATTTT
13	once	TRBV30	-	TRBJ1-4	CAWRQEGVLKLFF	TGTGCCTGGAGGCAGGAGGGGGTGTTAAAACTGTTTTTT
15	-	TRBV30	-	TRBJ2-1	CAWSGQGRPYNEQFF	TGTGCCTGGTCTGGACAAGGGAGGCCCTACAATGAGCAGTTCTTC
15	-	TRBV4-2	-	TRBJ2-1	CASSQDDKLGVRLFF	TGTGCCAGCAGCCAAGACGATAAGCTCGGGGTCCGTTTGTTCTTC
12	-	TRBV6-5	-	TRBJ2-7	CASSPLRGEQYF	TGTGCCAGCAGTCCCCTTCGGGGCGAGCAGTACTTC
13	few	TRBV4-1	-	TRBJ1-2	CASSQGGLYGYTF	TGCGCCAGCAGCCAAGGGGGCCTTTATGGCTACACCTTC
15	-	TRBV7-2	-	TRBJ1-3	CASSLQRGSGNTIYF	TGTGCCAGCAGCTTACAGAGAGGATCTGGAAACACCATATATTTT
14	-	TRBV28	TRBD1	TRBJ2-7	CASRGTGVLHEQYF	TGTGCCAGCAGGGGGACAGGGGTCTTACACGAGCAGTACTTC
12	once	TRBV18	-	TRBJ2-7	CASSNTEGEQYF	TGTGCCAGCTCAAACACCGAGGGGGAGCAGTACTTC
13	-	TRBV6-5	-	TRBJ1-1	CASSYSGVTEAFF	TGTGCCAGCAGTTACTCGGGGGTGACTGAAGCTTTCTTT
15	-	TRBV19	-	TRBJ1-1	CASRPQVGVNTEAFF	TGTGCCAGTAGACCACAGGTGGGCGTGAACACTGAAGCTTTCTTT
11	once	TRBV20-1	-	TRBJ2-2	CSAWAAGELFF	TGCAGTGCTTGGGCTGCCGGGGAGCTGTTTTTT
15	-	TRBV6-6	-	TRBJ2-7	CASSYSAGFSYEQYF	TGTGCCAGCAGTTACTCGGCGGGGTTCTCCTACGAGCAGTACTTC
16	-	TRBV7-2	TRBD2	TRBJ2-3	CASSATSVTSTDTQYF	TGTGCCAGCAGCGCCACTAGCGTTACTAGCACAGATACGCAGTATTTT
15	-	TRBV11-2	-	TRBJ2-3	CASRGQFSSTDTQYF	TGTGCCAGCCGGGGGCAGTTCTCTAGCACAGATACGCAGTATTTT
15	-	TRBV27	-	TRBJ1-4	CASRPSTGGYEKLFF	TGTGCCAGCAGACCGTCAACGGGGGGCTATGAAAAACTGTTTTTT
13	-	TRBV15	-	TRBJ1-1	CASRGGFDTEAFF	TGTGCCTCGCGGGGAGGATTTGACACTGAAGCTTTCTTT
16	once	TRBV10-3	-	TRBJ2-2	CAISKAGGVNTGELFF	TGTGCCATCAGTAAAGCCGGAGGAGTAAACACCGGGGAGCTGTTTTTT
14	-	TRBV28	-	TRBJ2-7	CASSGAGRNYEQYF	TGTGCCAGCAGTGGGGCAGGGAGGAACTACGAGCAGTACTTC
16	-	TRBV7-2	-	TRBJ2-2	CASSFDRTPNTGELFF	TGTGCCAGCAGCTTTGACCGGACACCTAACACCGGGGAGCTGTTTTTT
16	-	TRBV5-6	-	TRBJ2-3	CASSLRGTQITDTQYF	TGTGCCAGCAGCTTGAGAGGGACCCAGATCACAGATACGCAGTATTTT
14	-	TRBV7-2	-	TRBJ2-6	CASSLTRLANVLTF	TGTGCCAGCAGCTTAACGAGGCTCGCCAACGTCCTGACTTTC
14	-	TRBV6-1	-	TRBJ1-1	CASSGDRLPTEAFF	TGTGCCAGCAGCGGCGACAGGCTTCCCACTGAAGCTTTCTTT
13	-	TRBV5-4	-	TRBJ1-2	CASSLPGVYGYTF	TGTGCCAGCAGCTTGCCGGGGGTCTATGGCTACACCTTC
11	-	TRBV4-1	-	TRBJ2-7	CASRLNGEQYF	TGCGCCAGCAGGCTAAATGGGGAGCAGTACTTC
14	-	TRBV6-4	-	TRBJ1-1	CASKRQGSSSEAFF	TGTGCCAGCAAACGTCAGGGCTCATCTTCTGAAGCTTTCTTT
14	-	TRBV11-3	-	TRBJ2-5	CASSLGGAWETQYF	TGTGCCAGCAGCTTAGGGGGGGCATGGGAGACCCAGTACTTC
16	once	TRBV6-1	-	TRBJ1-2	CASSEARGTLGYGYTF	TGTGCCAGCAGTGAAGCGCGGGGCACTCTGGGATATGGCTACACCTTC
15	-	TRBV7-2	-	TRBJ1-3	CASSPRRAAGNTIYF	TGTGCCAGCAGCCCCCGGAGGGCCGCTGGAAACACCATATATTTT
13	-	TRBV6-6	TRBD1	TRBJ1-4	CASSHTGGGFVFF	TGTGCCAGCAGTCACACAGGGGGCGGCTTCGTATTTTTT
15	-	TRBV4-3	-	TRBJ2-2	CASSRGGGDTGELFF	TGCGCCAGCAGCCGAGGAGGAGGGGACACCGGGGAGCTGTTTTTT
15	once	TRBV9	TRBD1	TRBJ1-3	CASSVTGGPGNTIYF	TGTGCCAGCAGCGTGACAGGGGGCCCTGGAAACACCATATATTTT
14	-	TRBV10-1	TRBD1	TRBJ1-1	CASSGGGTGGEAFF	TGCGCCAGCAGTGGCGGTGGGACAGGGGGTGAAGCTTTCTTT
15	-	TRBV7-9	TRBD1	TRBJ2-7	CASSSGQGPQGEQYF	TGTGCCAGCAGCTCCGGACAGGGGCCCCAGGGGGAACAGTACTTC